Listed below are T cell receptor beta chains from one sample, sequenced in a study of blood T cell repertoires in COVID-19. Clones were sequenced by immunoSEQ multiplex PCR, and TCRdb holds only the in-frame ones, with some missing. Of about 160,000 clones in the sample, approximately 90% were seen once. Sequenced material: peripheral blood. The receptors were sampled from a man aged 25-40 years with COVID-19, enrolled during active disease. CDR3s include the opening cysteine and the closing phenylalanine or tryptophan. A D gene is named only where the DNA matches it firmly. Clone size is shown for a subset of rows, as once, few, many or a class of expanded clone.

.,TRBV30,TRBJ2-1,TRBD2,CAWSGLAGVFNEQFF,TGTGCCTGGAGTGGGCTAGCGGGAGTTTTCAATGAGCAGTTCTTC
.,TRBV18,TRBJ1-2,.,CASSPTGNYGYTF,TGTGCCAGCTCACCGACGGGGAACTATGGCTACACCTTC
.,TRBV6-5,TRBJ1-2,.,CASSPGGGYTF,TGTGCCAGCAGTCCTGGCGGGGGCTACACCTTC
.,TRBV6-1,TRBJ1-4,.,CASSDRVREKLFF,TGTGCCAGCAGTGACAGGGTACGGGAAAAACTGTTTTTT
.,TRBV6-1,TRBJ1-2,.,CASSEFRGNYGYTF,TGTGCCAGCAGTGAATTTAGGGGTAACTATGGCTACACCTTC
once,TRBV5-6,TRBJ2-2,TRBD2,CASSLLAGARGTGELFF,TGTGCCAGCAGCTTGCTAGCGGGGGCCCGAGGTACCGGGGAGCTGTTTTTT
once,TRBV19,TRBJ1-1,.,CASSISVLYTEAFF,TGTGCCAGTAGTATCTCGGTTTTATACACTGAAGCTTTCTTT
.,TRBV11-2,TRBJ2-5,TRBD2,CASSPTFSGVETQYF,TGTGCCAGCAGCCCTACGTTTAGCGGGGTGGAGACCCAGTACTTC
once,TRBV9,TRBJ2-2,.,CASSVERPGTGELFF,TGTGCCAGCAGCGTGGAACGGCCGGGCACCGGGGAGTTGTTTTTT
.,TRBV6-5,TRBJ1-4,.,CASSYRFQGSNEKLFF,TGTGCCAGCAGTTATAGATTCCAGGGGAGCAATGAAAAACTGTTTTTT
.,TRBV18,TRBJ1-3,TRBD1,CASSPFSGTGNNGNTIYF,TGTGCCAGCTCACCTTTTTCCGGGACAGGGAATAACGGAAACACCATATATTTT
.,TRBV11-1,TRBJ2-7,TRBD1,CASSRYRGSYEQYF,TGTGCCAGCAGCCGTTACAGGGGCTCCTACGAGCAGTACTTC
.,TRBV28,TRBJ2-2,TRBD2,CASIGGGGRSPGELFF,TGTGCCAGCATCGGGGGAGGCGGGAGGTCCCCCGGGGAGCTGTTTTTT
.,TRBV6-1,TRBJ1-1,TRBD1,CASSEYAGGTEAFF,TGTGCCAGCAGTGAATACGCAGGGGGCACTGAAGCTTTCTTT
.,TRBV30,TRBJ2-1,TRBD1,CAWSAPGQGYSNEQFF,TGTGCCTGGAGTGCCCCGGGACAGGGATATAGCAATGAGCAGTTCTTC
.,TRBV11-2,TRBJ2-7,.,CASSSTIEAYEQYF,TGTGCCAGCAGCTCCACGATAGAGGCCTACGAGCAGTACTTC
.,TRBV6-2/TRBV6-3,TRBJ2-1,.,CASSRAGNNEQFF,TGTGCCAGCAGTAGGGCAGGGAACAATGAGCAGTTCTTC
.,TRBV5-1,TRBJ2-2,.,CASNERDTGELFF,TGCGCCAGCAACGAGCGGGACACCGGGGAGCTGTTTTTT
.,TRBV5-1,TRBJ1-1,TRBD1,CASSSWTGSSVAFF,TGCGCCAGCAGCTCTTGGACAGGGTCGAGTGTAGCTTTCTTT
once,TRBV18,TRBJ2-7,.,CASSPPTHHEQYF,TGTGCCAGCTCACCACCGACACACCACGAGCAGTACTTC
.,TRBV29-1,TRBJ2-7,TRBD2,CSVGAGETREQYF,TGCAGCGTCGGAGCGGGAGAAACGCGGGAGCAGTACTTC
.,TRBV9,TRBJ2-5,TRBD2,CASTRFVAGGETQYF,TGTGCCAGCACTCGTTTCGTAGCGGGAGGGGAGACCCAGTACTTC
few,TRBV7-8,TRBJ2-7,TRBD2,CASSARAIAGDYEQYF,TGTGCCAGCAGCGCTCGTGCCATAGCGGGGGACTACGAGCAGTACTTC
.,TRBV12-3/TRBV12-4,TRBJ1-3,.,CASQGFPGNTIYF,TGTGCCAGCCAGGGTTTTCCGGGAAACACCATATATTTT
.,TRBV5-1,TRBJ1-4,TRBD1,CASSPQGETNEKLFF,TGCGCCAGCAGCCCCCAGGGGGAAACTAATGAAAAACTGTTTTTT
.,TRBV6-6,TRBJ1-5,.,CATRDIGSNQPQHF,TGTGCCACTAGGGACATAGGAAGCAATCAGCCCCAGCATTTT
.,TRBV21-1,TRBJ2-2,.,CASRDRDTGELFF,TGTGCCAGCAGGGACAGGGACACCGGGGAGCTGTTTTTT
.,TRBV5-6,TRBJ1-2,.,CASSSGRGHGYTF,TGTGCCAGCAGCTCAGGCAGGGGCCATGGCTACACCTTC
once,TRBV15,TRBJ2-7,.,CATSREKMLEGIGYEQYF,TGTGCCACCAGCAGAGAAAAGATGCTGGAGGGAATAGGGTACGAGCAGTACTTC
.,TRBV11-2,TRBJ1-1,.,CASSLGAIGAFF,TGTGCCAGCAGCTTGGGGGCTATAGGGGCTTTCTTT
.,TRBV7-9,TRBJ2-7,TRBD1,CASSFGTGLSYEQYF,TGTGCCAGCAGCTTCGGGACAGGGCTTTCCTACGAGCAGTACTTC
.,TRBV7-8,TRBJ1-3,.,CASSLAAQRGISGNTIYF,TGTGCCAGCAGCTTAGCCGCGCAGCGGGGCATCTCTGGAAACACCATATATTTT
.,TRBV3-1/TRBV3-2,TRBJ1-1,.,CASSQVTSWERHGDTEAFF,TGTGCCAGCAGCCAAGTAACGTCTTGGGAAAGACACGGGGACACTGAAGCTTTCTTT
.,TRBV5-5,TRBJ2-7,.,CASSPQGYSYEQYF,TGTGCCAGCAGCCCTCAGGGGTACTCCTACGAGCAGTACTTC
.,TRBV19,TRBJ1-4,TRBD1,CASSIGTGNEKLFF,TGTGCCAGTAGTATAGGGACAGGCAATGAAAAACTGTTTTTT
.,TRBV28,TRBJ1-1,.,CASSPVNTEAFF,TGTGCCAGCAGTCCTGTGAACACTGAAGCTTTCTTT
.,TRBV5-5,TRBJ1-1,.,CASSPRPGNTEAFF,TGTGCCAGCAGCCCGCGACCGGGAAACACTGAAGCTTTCTTT
.,TRBV5-1,TRBJ2-7,TRBD1,CASSLSGQGAYEQYF,TGCGCCAGCAGCTTGTCCGGACAGGGGGCCTACGAGCAGTACTTC
.,TRBV5-1,TRBJ2-3,.,CASTFLVSGDTQYF,TGCGCCAGCACCTTTCTGGTGAGCGGCGATACGCAGTATTTT
.,TRBV28,TRBJ2-1,.,CASSLLGQNYNEQFF,TGTGCCAGCAGTTTATTGGGGCAGAATTACAATGAGCAGTTCTTC
.,TRBV4-2,TRBJ2-4,TRBD2,CASSPGLGGNIQYF,TGTGCCAGCAGCCCCGGACTAGGCGGGAACATTCAGTACTTC
.,TRBV7-2,TRBJ2-6,.,CASRLGVSGANVLTF,TGTGCCAGCAGGCTGGGCGTCTCTGGGGCCAACGTCCTGACTTTC
.,TRBV6-2/TRBV6-3,TRBJ2-1,TRBD2,CASSYPRLAGVPNEQFF,TGTGCCAGCAGTTACCCCCGACTAGCGGGAGTACCCAATGAGCAGTTCTTC
.,TRBV23-1,TRBJ1-3,TRBD1,CASSQKSGTGCSGNTIYF,TGCGCCAGCAGTCAAAAATCGGGGACAGGGTGCTCTGGAAACACCATATATTTT
.,TRBV28,TRBJ1-3,TRBD1,CASSSYQGASNTIYF,TGTGCCAGCAGTTCGTATCAGGGGGCGTCAAACACCATATATTTT
.,TRBV29-1,TRBJ1-4,TRBD1,CSVTRQGNEKLFF,TGCAGCGTTACCCGACAGGGGAATGAAAAACTGTTTTTT
.,TRBV5-6,TRBJ2-3,.,CASSLILLSTDTQYF,TGTGCCAGCAGCTTGATTCTCCTCAGCACAGATACGCAGTATTTT
.,TRBV29-1,TRBJ2-7,TRBD2,CSVLTSGSYEQYF,TGCAGCGTTCTTACTAGCGGGTCCTACGAGCAGTACTTC
.,TRBV29-1,TRBJ1-1,.,CSVGSGIEAFF,TGCAGCGTTGGTTCAGGGATTGAAGCTTTCTTT
.,TRBV19,TRBJ1-5,TRBD1,CASSPAGDYGQGNQPQHF,TGTGCCAGTAGTCCCGCAGGGGATTACGGACAGGGCAATCAGCCCCAGCATTTT
.,TRBV9,TRBJ1-6,TRBD1,CASSAHTGAYSYNSPLHF,TGTGCCAGCAGCGCCCATACAGGGGCGTACTCCTATAATTCACCCCTCCACTTT
.,TRBV4-3,TRBJ2-1,TRBD2,CASSQAPGTSGGNNNEQFF,TGCGCCAGCAGCCAGGCCCCCGGGACTAGCGGGGGGAATAACAATGAGCAGTTCTTC
.,TRBV2,TRBJ2-1,.,CASTQDSYNEQFF,TGTGCCAGCACGCAGGACTCCTACAATGAGCAGTTCTTC
.,TRBV10-2,TRBJ1-1,.,CASSEGGGNTEAFF,TGCGCCAGCAGTGAGGGTGGGGGCAACACTGAAGCTTTCTTT
once,TRBV6-6,TRBJ2-7,TRBD2,CASTNRTSGSYEQYF,TGTGCCAGCACGAATCGGACTAGCGGTTCCTACGAGCAGTACTTC
once,TRBV19,TRBJ1-5,TRBD1,CASSLTGGHQPQHF,TGTGCCAGTAGTCTAACAGGGGGACATCAGCCCCAGCATTTT
.,TRBV9,TRBJ1-1,.,CASSVAQSNRELNTEAFF,TGTGCCAGCAGCGTAGCCCAATCCAACAGGGAACTGAACACTGAAGCTTTCTTT
.,TRBV7-3,TRBJ1-1,.,CASSLVGGLNTEAFF,TGTGCCAGCAGCTTGGTTGGGGGCTTGAACACTGAAGCTTTCTTT
.,TRBV19,TRBJ2-7,TRBD1,CASKPDRGSSYEQYF,TGTGCCAGTAAACCGGACAGGGGGAGCTCCTACGAGCAGTACTTC